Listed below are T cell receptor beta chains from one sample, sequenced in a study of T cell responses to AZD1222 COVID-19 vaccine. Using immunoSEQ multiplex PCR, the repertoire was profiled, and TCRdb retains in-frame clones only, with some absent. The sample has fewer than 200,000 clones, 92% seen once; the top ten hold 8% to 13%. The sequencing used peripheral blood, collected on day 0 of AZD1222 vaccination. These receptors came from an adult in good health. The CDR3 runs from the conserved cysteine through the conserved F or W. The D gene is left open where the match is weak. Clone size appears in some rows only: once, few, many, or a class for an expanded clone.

CDR3: CASSQSRYVVAVGNTEAFF; DNA: TGTGCCAGCAGCCAATCCCGATATGTGGTGGCAGTGGGCAACACTGAAGCTTTCTTT; V: TRBV3-1/TRBV3-2; size: -; D: -; length: 19; J: TRBJ1-1
CDR3: CASSQIFEQGGSPLHF; DNA: TGCGCCAGCAGCCAAATCTTCGAACAGGGGGGTTCACCCCTCCACTTT; V: TRBV4-1; size: -; D: TRBD1; length: 16; J: TRBJ1-6
CDR3: CASSQSPGAKNTEAFF; DNA: TGTGCCAGCAGCCAATCCCCGGGGGCGAAGAACACTGAAGCTTTCTTT; V: TRBV3-1/TRBV3-2; size: -; D: -; length: 16; J: TRBJ1-1
CDR3: CASSFPGGNGYTF; DNA: TGTGCCAGCAGTTTCCCAGGGGGCAATGGCTACACCTTC; V: TRBV28; size: -; D: TRBD1; length: 13; J: TRBJ1-2
CDR3: CASSPRVPAGELFF; DNA: TGTGCCAGCAGCCCACGGGTTCCAGCCGGGGAGCTGTTTTTT; V: TRBV7-2; size: -; D: -; length: 14; J: TRBJ2-2
CDR3: CASSLEQGRNEQFF; DNA: TGCGCCAGCAGCTTGGAACAGGGGAGGAATGAGCAGTTCTTC; V: TRBV5-1; size: -; D: -; length: 14; J: TRBJ2-1
CDR3: CASSQRFPLPENTEAFF; DNA: TGCGCCAGCAGCCAGAGGTTCCCCCTCCCGGAGAACACTGAAGCTTTCTTT; V: TRBV4-1; size: -; D: -; length: 17; J: TRBJ1-1
CDR3: CASSQDRGQGNTEAFF; DNA: TGTGCCAGCAGCCAAGATCGGGGACAGGGGAACACTGAAGCTTTCTTT; V: TRBV14; size: -; D: TRBD1; length: 16; J: TRBJ1-1
CDR3: CASSQETAGNTIYF; DNA: TGCGCCAGCAGCCAAGAGACAGCTGGAAACACCATATATTTT; V: TRBV4-1; size: -; D: -; length: 14; J: TRBJ1-3
CDR3: CASTRGEFEEQYF; DNA: TGTGCCAGCACCCGTGGGGAGTTCGAAGAGCAGTACTTC; V: TRBV6-5; size: -; D: -; length: 13; J: TRBJ2-7
CDR3: CASSLDTGSYNEQFF; DNA: TGTGCCAGCAGCTTAGATACGGGCTCCTACAATGAGCAGTTCTTC; V: TRBV11-3; size: -; D: -; length: 15; J: TRBJ2-1
CDR3: CASSLIIQGTGELFF; DNA: TGCGCCAGCAGCCTCATAATTCAGGGCACCGGGGAGCTGTTTTTT; V: TRBV4-1; size: -; D: -; length: 15; J: TRBJ2-2
CDR3: CASSYTSGSGETQYF; DNA: TGTGCCAGCAGTTACACTAGCGGGAGCGGGGAGACCCAGTACTTC; V: TRBV6-6; size: few; D: TRBD2; length: 15; J: TRBJ2-5
CDR3: CASSKARIAIRDYGYTF; DNA: TGTGCCAGCAGCAAAGCTAGGATCGCCATTCGGGACTATGGCTACACCTTC; V: TRBV21-1; size: once; D: -; length: 17; J: TRBJ1-2
CDR3: CASSVGQSEAFF; DNA: TGTGCCAGCAGCGTAGGGCAATCTGAAGCTTTCTTT; V: TRBV9; size: -; D: -; length: 12; J: TRBJ1-1
CDR3: CAWSLTGTPVNTEAFF; DNA: TGTGCCTGGAGCTTAACCGGGACACCGGTGAACACTGAAGCTTTCTTT; V: TRBV30; size: -; D: -; length: 16; J: TRBJ1-1
CDR3: CASSLGWGHTEAFF; DNA: TGTGCCAGCAGTTTAGGCTGGGGTCACACTGAAGCTTTCTTT; V: TRBV27; size: -; D: -; length: 14; J: TRBJ1-1
CDR3: CASSGIKGGGEQFF; DNA: TGTGCCAGCAGTGGAATTAAGGGTGGGGGTGAGCAGTTCTTC; V: TRBV2; size: -; D: -; length: 14; J: TRBJ2-1
CDR3: CATSGQGRSYNEQFF; DNA: TGTGCCACCAGTGGACAGGGGCGCTCCTACAATGAGCAGTTCTTC; V: TRBV24-1; size: -; D: TRBD1; length: 15; J: TRBJ2-1
CDR3: CASSQVGGSSYEQYF; DNA: TGTGCCAGCAGCCAAGTCGGGGGTAGCTCCTACGAGCAGTACTTC; V: TRBV11-2; size: -; D: -; length: 15; J: TRBJ2-7
CDR3: CASSFLDARASYEQYF; DNA: TGTGCCAGCAGCTTCCTGGATGCTCGGGCCTCCTACGAGCAGTACTTC; V: TRBV7-2; size: once; D: -; length: 16; J: TRBJ2-7
CDR3: CATRGANEKLFF; DNA: TGTGCCACTCGGGGGGCTAATGAAAAACTGTTTTTT; V: TRBV12-3/TRBV12-4; size: -; D: -; length: 12; J: TRBJ1-4
CDR3: CASSQDLGYGYTF; DNA: TGTGCCAGCAGCCAAGACCTGGGCTATGGCTACACCTTC; V: TRBV4-2; size: once; D: -; length: 13; J: TRBJ1-2
CDR3: CASSLDRGQPQHF; DNA: TGCGCCAGCAGCCTGGACAGGGGGCAGCCCCAGCATTTT; V: TRBV4-1; size: -; D: TRBD1; length: 13; J: TRBJ1-5
CDR3: CASSYGQRGAHGKEETQYF; DNA: TGTGCCAGCAGTTACGGCCAGCGGGGGGCCCATGGGAAAGAAGAGACCCAGTACTTC; V: TRBV6-2/TRBV6-3; size: -; D: TRBD2; length: 19; J: TRBJ2-5
CDR3: CASSFGQGNQPQHF; DNA: TGTGCCAGCAGCTTCGGACAGGGCAATCAGCCCCAGCATTTT; V: TRBV5-5; size: -; D: TRBD1; length: 14; J: TRBJ1-5
CDR3: CASYIRDRGYYGYTF; DNA: TGTGCCAGCTATATCCGGGACAGGGGATACTATGGCTACACCTTC; V: TRBV5-6; size: -; D: TRBD1; length: 15; J: TRBJ1-2
CDR3: CASIRVNYGYTF; DNA: TGTGCCAGCATAAGGGTAAACTATGGCTACACCTTC; V: TRBV2; size: -; D: -; length: 12; J: TRBJ1-2
CDR3: CASSLGLDGVHYNEQFF; DNA: TGTGCCAGCAGCTTAGGCCTGGATGGGGTTCATTACAATGAGCAGTTCTTC; V: TRBV13; size: -; D: -; length: 17; J: TRBJ2-1
CDR3: CASKKGGGCEQYF; DNA: TGCGCCAGCAAGAAGGGAGGGGGGTGCGAGCAGTACTTC; V: TRBV10-1; size: -; D: -; length: 13; J: TRBJ2-7
CDR3: CASSEALGQGGVEAFF; DNA: TGTGCCAGCAGTGAAGCCTTGGGACAGGGGGGGGTTGAAGCTTTCTTT; V: TRBV6-1; size: -; D: TRBD1; length: 16; J: TRBJ1-1
CDR3: CASEVGQGDQPQHF; DNA: TGTGCCAGTGAAGTGGGACAGGGGGATCAGCCCCAGCATTTT; V: TRBV19; size: -; D: TRBD1; length: 14; J: TRBJ1-5
CDR3: CASSSSGTGDPPTYEQYF; DNA: TGTGCCAGCAGCTCCTCCGGGACAGGGGATCCCCCGACCTACGAGCAGTACTTC; V: TRBV11-2; size: -; D: TRBD1; length: 18; J: TRBJ2-7
CDR3: CASSPPFGELLTF; DNA: TGTGCCAGCTCACCACCATTCGGAGAACTTCTCACCTTC; V: TRBV18; size: -; D: -; length: 13; J: TRBJ1-2
CDR3: CASRDRGLTPPGNTIYF; DNA: TGTGCCAGCAGGGACAGGGGGCTAACACCCCCCGGAAACACCATATATTTT; V: TRBV2; size: -; D: TRBD1; length: 17; J: TRBJ1-3
CDR3: CASSYPQGREKLFF; DNA: TGTGCCAGCAGTTACCCACAGGGAAGAGAAAAACTGTTTTTT; V: TRBV28; size: -; D: -; length: 14; J: TRBJ1-4
CDR3: CASSLVGQLMNTEAFF; DNA: TGTGCCAGCAGCTTAGTTGGGCAGCTAATGAACACTGAAGCTTTCTTT; V: TRBV7-9; size: -; D: -; length: 16; J: TRBJ1-1
CDR3: CASSPSPETGELFF; DNA: TGTGCCAGCAGTCCCTCTCCGGAGACAGGGGAGCTGTTTTTT; V: TRBV2; size: -; D: -; length: 14; J: TRBJ2-2
CDR3: CASSFGTVDSTEAFF; DNA: TGCGCCAGCAGCTTTGGGACAGTAGATAGCACTGAAGCTTTCTTT; V: TRBV5-1; size: -; D: TRBD1; length: 15; J: TRBJ1-1